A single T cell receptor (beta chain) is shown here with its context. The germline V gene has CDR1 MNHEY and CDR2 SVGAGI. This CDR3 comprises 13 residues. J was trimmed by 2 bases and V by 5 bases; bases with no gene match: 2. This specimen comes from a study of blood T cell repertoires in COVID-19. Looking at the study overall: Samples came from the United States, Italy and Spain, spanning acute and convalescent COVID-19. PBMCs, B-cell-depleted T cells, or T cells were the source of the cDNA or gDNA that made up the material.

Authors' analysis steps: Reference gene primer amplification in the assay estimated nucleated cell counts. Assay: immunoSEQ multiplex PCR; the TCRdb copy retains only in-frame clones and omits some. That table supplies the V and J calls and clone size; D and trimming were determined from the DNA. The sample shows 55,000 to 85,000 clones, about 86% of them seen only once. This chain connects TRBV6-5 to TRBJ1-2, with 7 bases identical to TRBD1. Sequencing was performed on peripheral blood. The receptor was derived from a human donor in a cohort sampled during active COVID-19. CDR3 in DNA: TGTGCCAGCAGTAAGACAGGGAACTATGGCTACACCTTC. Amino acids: CASSKTGNYGYTF.